This entry is about one T cell receptor beta chain. The antigen is not known. Noted time point: week 11, during vaccination. Topical imiquimod accompanied each vaccine dose, which consisted of 300 ug of mutant IDH1 20-mer peptide. The data stem from a study of a mutant IDH1 vaccine in newly diagnosed glioma. About the research overall: Vaccination began 4-6 weeks post radiotherapy alone, or with temozolomide cycles.

This table comes from immunoSEQ multiplex PCR, and its TCRdb copy is limited to in-frame clones, with some not included. The profile shows fewer than 70,000 clones, around nine tenths of them singletons. The specimen comprised PBMCs, sampled from a glioma patient whose treatment included an IDH1 peptide vaccine. This TCR derives from a man aged 40-55 years with glioma.

CDR3 coding DNA: TGTGCCTCAGAGCCCGGGGGCCTCACAGATACGCAGTATTTT. This codes for CASEPGGLTDTQYF. J is TRBJ2-3 and V is TRBV7-2, with D tentatively TRBD1 or TRBD2 (6 bases each). This CDR3 has 14 amino acids. Germline CDR1 reads SGHTA; CDR2 reads FQGNSA. V gave up 11 bases and J gave up 2 bases, with 17 bases separating them.